This TCR beta chain was captured by sequencing in a study of shared clonotypes between healthy human individuals (TCRdb year 2020). Concerning the study at large: Two women and a few men aged 18 to 49 years were included in the cohort. For each donor, three plates each were used for CD4 naive and CD4 memory, two plates were used for CD8 naive, and one plate was used for CD8 memory. Blood TCR repertoires of five healthy adults were deeply sequenced to estimate repertoire size and the extent of clonotype sharing between individuals. Different laboratories and diverse techniques were used to prepare libraries and sequence TCR repertoires, to increase sequencing depth and limit assay-specific biases. Between about 0.94 and 8.9 billion PBMCs per donor were obtained by leukapheresis. What the authors observed across the whole study: Rarefaction of sorted-subset datasets indicated incomplete sequencing despite the large sequencing depth. Compared with non-shared clonotypes, clonotypes shared by all four sorted-subset donors had higher generation probabilities. Across a few donors, roughly 5.4% of naive CD4, approximately 3.6% of naive CD8, 2.3% of memory CD4, and approximately 0.4% of memory CD8 clonotypes were shared. Estimated clonotype richness was generally larger for naive than for memory subsets. Sampling was restricted to blood, and TCR repertoires in tissues likely differ from the TCR repertoires found in blood. The small number of donors limited the genetic and exposure-history diversity represented. Pairwise subsampling indicated that sequencing depth was expected to affect the degree of clonotype sharing among donors.

TCR CDR3 regions were amplified from genomic DNA by multiplex PCR using the deep immunoSEQ assay. Extracted genomic DNA from each cell subset was distributed evenly across all wells of several immunoSEQ 96-well plates, and each plate was treated as a replicate. For sorted subsets, each replicate PCR was loaded with 200 to 250 ng genomic DNA, equivalent to 30,000 to 35,000 T cell genomes. Purified libraries were quantified with a Qubit 3.0 fluorometer, sized on a Bioanalyzer 2100, and re-quantified with the KAPA Library Quantification kit. Every immunoSEQ 96-well plate was sequenced on a separate single-read 150-cycle Illumina NextSeq 550 flow cell. The original pipeline was this. The immunoSEQ output contained only junctional sequences without quality scores, so filtering could not match that applied to full-length reads. Sequences were annotated with PyIR, a Python wrapper for IgBLAST v1.9, and V/J genes and CDR3 were assigned using IMGT germline references. Reads with weak V/J assignments (E-value above 1e-6), missing CDR3, stop codons, out-of-frame junctions, or ambiguous translated residues were removed. V3J clonotypes were defined as sequences sharing the same inferred V gene, J gene, and CDR3 amino acid sequence. Percentage overlap between repertoires was calculated by dividing the number of shared unique clonotypes by the size of the smaller repertoire. Three approaches were used to assess repertoire richness: RTK rarefaction, the Chao1 estimator, and Recon v2.1 estimates of unobserved clonotypes. Generation probabilities were computed with OLGA for all TCRbeta clonotypes obtained by the gDNA method from a few donors. TCRdb's version of the immuneACCESS table is confined to in-frame rearrangements and falls short of the full clone set. An unresolved V gene accounts for under half of the shortfall where checked; the remainder is of unknown origin. Clone size and V and J calls were adopted from that table, with D and trimming inferred from the DNA. The sample contains over a million clones, roughly 96% of them found a single time. Jointly, the top ten make up approximately 1.1% of the sample.

The donors were healthy, HIV-negative adults with no recently reported acute infections or vaccinations. Every donor was a Caucasian adult residing in Nashville, Tennessee, USA. CD4+ T cells were enriched by magnetic negative selection; naive cells were then positively selected on CD45RA, and the negative fraction formed the memory subset. Blood was obtained by leukapheresis, after which PBMCs were separated by Ficoll-Histopaque density gradient centrifugation and cryopreserved in liquid nitrogen vapor phase. Analytical flow cytometry was used to check the purity and quantity of every magnetically sorted T cell population. Each sorted fraction had its genomic DNA isolated and then quantified by UV absorbance on a Nanodrop 2000c. For this clone: Its target antigen remains unknown. No clone much larger than this one lies a single base away; base qualities are absent. Other DNA sequences in the sample encode the same CDR3.

Spanning cysteine to phenylalanine, the CDR3 consists of 14 amino acids. Only the CDR3 portion is preserved as DNA: 42 bases, with reading frame beginning at the first base. Unmatched junction bases come to 6, with V trimmed by 6 bases and J by 2 bases. CDR1 and CDR2 are read off the germline V gene as SQVTM and ANQGSEA. This chain is built from TRBV29-1 and TRBJ2-2, and 7 junctional nucleotides match TRBD2. The material sequenced was naive CD4+ T cells sorted from blood. The cell subset or site label on this specimen signifies: CD45RA+ positively selected. This TCR was recovered from a man aged 25-40 years in good health. The DNA sequence is TGCAGCGTGGGTCTAGCGGTTAACACCGGGGAGCTGTTTTTT. Protein translation: CSVGLAVNTGELFF.